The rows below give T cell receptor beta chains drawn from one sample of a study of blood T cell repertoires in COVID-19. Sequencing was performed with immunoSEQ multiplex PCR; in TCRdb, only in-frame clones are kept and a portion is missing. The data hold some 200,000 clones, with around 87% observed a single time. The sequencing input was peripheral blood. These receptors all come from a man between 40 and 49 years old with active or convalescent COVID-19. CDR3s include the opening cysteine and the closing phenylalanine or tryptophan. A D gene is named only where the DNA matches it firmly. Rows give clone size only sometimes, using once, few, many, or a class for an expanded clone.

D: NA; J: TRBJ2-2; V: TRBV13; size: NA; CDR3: CASSWGVSTGELFF; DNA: TGTGCCAGCAGCTGGGGGGTTAGCACCGGGGAGCTGTTTTTT
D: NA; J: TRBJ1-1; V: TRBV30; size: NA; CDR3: CAWNHRSTEAFF; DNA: TGTGCCTGGAATCACCGCAGCACTGAAGCTTTCTTT
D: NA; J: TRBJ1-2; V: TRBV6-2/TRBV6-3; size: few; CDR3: CASSYTGTRLNYGYTF; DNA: TGTGCCAGCAGTTACACAGGGACCCGACTAAACTATGGCTACACCTTC
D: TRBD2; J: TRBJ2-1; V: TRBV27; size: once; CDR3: CASSPGTSGGYNEQFF; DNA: TGTGCCAGCAGTCCTGGTACTAGCGGGGGCTACAATGAGCAGTTCTTC
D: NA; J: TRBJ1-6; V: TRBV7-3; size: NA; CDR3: CASSLEGADSPLHF; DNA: TGTGCCAGCAGCTTGGAAGGGGCTGATTCACCCCTCCACTTT
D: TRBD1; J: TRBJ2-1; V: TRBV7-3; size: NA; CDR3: CASSLDRATYNEQFF; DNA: TGTGCCAGCAGCTTAGACAGGGCCACATACAATGAGCAGTTCTTC
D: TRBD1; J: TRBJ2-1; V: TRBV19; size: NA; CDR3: CASTAGTGAYNEQFF; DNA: TGTGCCAGTACTGCCGGGACAGGGGCCTACAATGAGCAGTTCTTC
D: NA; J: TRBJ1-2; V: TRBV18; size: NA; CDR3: CASSPRGGNTNYGYTF; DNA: TGTGCCAGCTCACCACGAGGAGGGAATACTAACTATGGCTACACCTTC
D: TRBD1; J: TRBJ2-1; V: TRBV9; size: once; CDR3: CASTRTGGLDNEQFF; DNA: TGTGCCAGCACAAGAACAGGGGGCCTAGACAATGAGCAGTTCTTC
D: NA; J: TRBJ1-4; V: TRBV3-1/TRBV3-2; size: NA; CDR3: CASSRWRQAPEKLFF; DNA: TGTGCCAGCAGCCGATGGAGACAGGCTCCTGAAAAACTGTTTTTT
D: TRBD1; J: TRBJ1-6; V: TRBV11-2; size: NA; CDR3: CASSLGQSSSPLHF; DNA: TGTGCCAGCAGTTTGGGACAGTCGAGTTCACCCCTCCACTTT
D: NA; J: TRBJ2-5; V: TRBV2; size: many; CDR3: CASSELEETQYF; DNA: TGTGCCAGCAGTGAACTAGAGGAGACCCAGTACTTC
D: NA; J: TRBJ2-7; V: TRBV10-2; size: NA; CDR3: CASSEGGFEQYF; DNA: TGCGCCAGCAGTGAGGGGGGGTTCGAGCAGTACTTC
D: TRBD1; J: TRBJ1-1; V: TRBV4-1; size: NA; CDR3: CASSPGQGLVTEAFF; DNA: TGCGCCAGCAGCCCTGGACAGGGATTGGTGACTGAAGCTTTCTTT
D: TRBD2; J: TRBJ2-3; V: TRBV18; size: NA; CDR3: CASSSVAGPADTQYF; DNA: TGTGCCAGCTCATCAGTAGCGGGGCCGGCAGATACGCAGTATTTT
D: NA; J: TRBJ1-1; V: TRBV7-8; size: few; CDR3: CASSSEPLSTEAFF; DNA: TGTGCCAGCAGCTCTGAACCTCTGAGCACTGAAGCTTTCTTT
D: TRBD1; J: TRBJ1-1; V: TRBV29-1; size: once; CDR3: CSVATGAPEVTEAFF; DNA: TGCAGCGTTGCGACAGGGGCCCCCGAGGTCACTGAAGCTTTCTTT
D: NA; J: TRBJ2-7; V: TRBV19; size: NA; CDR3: CASSILGVPAEQYF; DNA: TGTGCCAGTAGTATACTAGGGGTCCCAGCCGAGCAGTACTTC
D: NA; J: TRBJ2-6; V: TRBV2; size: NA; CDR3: CASSSPGLLSGANVLTF; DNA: TGTGCCAGCAGTTCCCCGGGACTTCTTTCTGGGGCCAACGTCCTGACTTTC
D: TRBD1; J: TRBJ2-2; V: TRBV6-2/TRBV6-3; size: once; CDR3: CASSFDRANTGELFF; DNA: TGTGCCAGCAGCTTCGACAGGGCGAACACCGGGGAGCTGTTTTTT
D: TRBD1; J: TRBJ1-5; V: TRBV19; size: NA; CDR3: CASIDKQGYMHQPQHF; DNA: TGTGCCAGTATCGATAAACAGGGGTATATGCATCAGCCCCAGCATTTT
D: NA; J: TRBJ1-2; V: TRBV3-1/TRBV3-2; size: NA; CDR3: CASSQDAGSYGYTF; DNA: TGTGCCAGCAGCCAAGATGCGGGATCCTATGGCTACACCTTC
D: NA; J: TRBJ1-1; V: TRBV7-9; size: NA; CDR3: CASSFVQLPYTEAFF; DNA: TGTGCCAGCAGCTTTGTGCAACTACCATACACTGAAGCTTTCTTT
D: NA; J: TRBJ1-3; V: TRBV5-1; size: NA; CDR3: CASSSGQFGNTIYF; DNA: TGCGCCAGCAGCTCAGGGCAGTTTGGAAACACCATATATTTT
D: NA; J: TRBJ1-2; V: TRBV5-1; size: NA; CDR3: CASSSGRSRAGDGYTF; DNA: TGCGCCAGCAGCTCAGGAAGGTCCCGGGCAGGGGATGGCTACACCTTC
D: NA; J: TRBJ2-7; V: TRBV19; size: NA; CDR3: CASRYRDEQYF; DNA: TGTGCCAGTAGGTACAGGGACGAGCAGTACTTC
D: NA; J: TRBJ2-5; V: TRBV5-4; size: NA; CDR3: CASSLAGGQETQYF; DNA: TGTGCCAGCAGCTTGGCCGGGGGACAAGAGACCCAGTACTTC
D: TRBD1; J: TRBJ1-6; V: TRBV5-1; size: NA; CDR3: CASSLGTGDSPLHF; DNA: TGCGCCAGCAGCTTGGGGACAGGGGACTCACCCCTCCACTTT
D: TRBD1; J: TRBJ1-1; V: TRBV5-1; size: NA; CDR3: CASSQGTGVTRTEAFF; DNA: TGCGCCAGCAGCCAAGGGACAGGGGTGACTCGCACTGAAGCTTTCTTT
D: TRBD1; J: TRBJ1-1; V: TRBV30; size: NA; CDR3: CAWRHPGQGYTEAFF; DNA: TGTGCCTGGAGACACCCGGGACAGGGGTACACTGAAGCTTTCTTT
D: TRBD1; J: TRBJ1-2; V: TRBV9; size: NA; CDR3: CASSVEPGGYSTGYTF; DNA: TGTGCCAGCAGCGTAGAACCAGGGGGCTACAGCACTGGCTACACCTTC
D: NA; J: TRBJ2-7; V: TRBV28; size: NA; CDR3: CASNWAGRSYEQYF; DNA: TGTGCCAGCAACTGGGCAGGGCGAAGCTACGAGCAGTACTTC
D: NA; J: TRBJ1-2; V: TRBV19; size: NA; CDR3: CASSPSDRVGSYGYTF; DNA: TGTGCCAGTAGTCCCTCGGACAGAGTGGGGTCCTATGGCTACACCTTC
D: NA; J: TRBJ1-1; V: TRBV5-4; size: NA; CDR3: CATHPSPLNTEAFF; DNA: TGTGCCACCCATCCAAGCCCTTTGAACACTGAAGCTTTCTTT
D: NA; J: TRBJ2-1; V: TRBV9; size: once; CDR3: CASSVGAGTGGEQFF; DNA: TGTGCCAGCAGCGTAGGGGCGGGGACCGGGGGTGAGCAGTTCTTC
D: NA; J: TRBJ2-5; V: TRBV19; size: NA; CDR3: CASRSVETSQETQYF; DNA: TGTGCCAGTAGATCCGTCGAGACTAGCCAAGAGACCCAGTACTTC
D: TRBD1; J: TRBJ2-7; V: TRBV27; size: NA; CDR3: CASRPGTGVYEQYF; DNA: TGTGCCAGTAGACCCGGGACAGGGGTTTACGAGCAGTACTTC
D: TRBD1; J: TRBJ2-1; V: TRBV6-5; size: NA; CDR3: CAVFRDRDNEQFF; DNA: TGTGCCGTTTTCCGGGACAGGGATAATGAGCAGTTCTTC
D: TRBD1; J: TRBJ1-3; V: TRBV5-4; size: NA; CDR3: CASSPGQGANTIYF; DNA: TGTGCCAGCAGCCCCGGACAGGGGGCAAACACCATATATTTT
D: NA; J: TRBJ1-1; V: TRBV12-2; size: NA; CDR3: CASRLDRVGNTEAFF; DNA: TGTGCAAGTCGCTTAGACAGGGTCGGGAACACTGAAGCTTTCTTT
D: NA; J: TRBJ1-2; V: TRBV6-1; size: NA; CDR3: CASSEDRRQVGGYTF; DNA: TGTGCCAGCAGTGAAGATAGGAGGCAGGTTGGTGGCTACACCTTC
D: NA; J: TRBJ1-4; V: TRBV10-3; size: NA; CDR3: CAISEGGVNSNEKLFF; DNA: TGTGCCATCAGTGAGGGGGGGGTCAACTCTAATGAAAAACTGTTTTTT
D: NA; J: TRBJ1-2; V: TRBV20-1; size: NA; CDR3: CSASPGENYGYTF; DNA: TGCAGTGCTAGTCCGGGAGAGAACTATGGCTACACCTTC
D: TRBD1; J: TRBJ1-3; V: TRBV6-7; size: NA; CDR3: CANQARTGPSSGNTIYF; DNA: TGTGCCAACCAAGCCCGGACAGGACCGAGCTCTGGAAACACCATATATTTT
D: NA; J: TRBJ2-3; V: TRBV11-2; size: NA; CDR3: CASSLETGRGGWDTQYF; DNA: TGTGCCAGCAGCTTAGAGACGGGCAGGGGTGGTTGGGATACGCAGTATTTT
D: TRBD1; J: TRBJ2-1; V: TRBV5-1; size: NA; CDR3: CASSLGDRGSYNEQFF; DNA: TGCGCCAGCAGCTTGGGGGACAGGGGATCCTACAATGAGCAGTTCTTC
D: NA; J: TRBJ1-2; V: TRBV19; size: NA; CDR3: CASNPGTYIYGYTF; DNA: TGTGCCAGTAACCCGGGGACATATATCTATGGCTACACCTTC
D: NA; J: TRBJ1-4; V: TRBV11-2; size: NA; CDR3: CASSFPGATNEKLFF; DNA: TGTGCCAGCAGCTTCCCCGGTGCAACTAATGAAAAACTGTTTTTT